This T cell receptor beta chain was found in a study of blood T cell repertoires in COVID-19. In the study overall: The origin of the acute and convalescent COVID-19 samples was the United States, Italy and Spain. Sources were T cells, B-cell-depleted T cells, or PBMCs; the material itself was cDNA or gDNA.

The germline gives CDR1 MNHNS, CDR2 SASEGT. V was pared by 2 bases and J by 5 bases, with 12 bases of the junction left unmatched. CDR3 length: 17 residues. Sequencing was performed with immunoSEQ multiplex PCR; in TCRdb, only in-frame clones are kept and a portion is missing. The table lists 200,000 or so clones, 65% to 85% of them singletons, with roughly 5% in the top ten. The source is a woman in her 30s with acute or convalescent COVID-19. V gene TRBV6-1 combines with J gene TRBJ1-3, with 7 bases aligning to TRBD1. The source material was peripheral blood. The CDR3 reads CASSEMLKTGLRNTIYF. CDR3 sequence (DNA): TGTGCCAGCAGTGAAATGCTGAAGACAGGGTTAAGAAACACCATATATTTT.